Shown below are 4 T cell receptor beta chains from a single sample sequenced in a study of blood T cells in healthy people across ages. It was with a sample-barcoded 5' primer and a J-beta primer mix that a second PCR of about 6 to 12 cycles was run. TCRdb itself ran the 5' RACE reads through MiXCR, one entry per CDR3 protein. The sample has roughly 1.7 million distinct CDR3 sequences, about 35% seen once; the top ten hold about 11%. The sequencing sample was made of blood. The receptors derive from a woman aged 30 to 39 in good health.

The chain links TRBV2 to TRBJ1-5; the match to TRBD1 covers 7 bases. The germline gives CDR1 SNHLY, CDR2 FYNNEI. There are 12 residues in the CDR3. Germline trimming cut 6 bases from V and 14 bases from J; bases unmatched to any gene: 10. This CDR3 reads CASRGYRGIEHF. For the CDR3, the DNA is TGTGCCAGCAGAGGGTACAGGGGTATTGAGCATTTT.

This rearrangement joins TRBV5-1 to TRBJ1-2; 9 bases map to TRBD1. The CDR3 extends over 17 amino acids. The germline gives CDR1 SGHRS, CDR2 YFSETQ. J lost 4 bases, V lost 0 bases, and 10 bases had no gene match. The CDR3 coding sequence is TGCGCCAGCAGCTTGGCCGGGACAGGGATCAAGGTCTATGGCTACACCTTC. Translated, it gives CASSLAGTGIKVYGYTF.

The genes are TRBV5-4 and TRBJ2-7; D remains unclear. Germline loops: CDR1 SGHNT, CDR2 YYREEE (reference sequence). The V end was cut by 3 bases, the J end by 1 base, with 8 bases between. The CDR3 has 13 residues. CDR3 nucleotides: TGTGCCAGCAGCTCCCACACGTCCTACGAGCAGTACTTC. Its translation: CASSSHTSYEQYF.

V and J are TRBV20-1 and TRBJ2-7, with a weak D call TRBD2 (6 bases). CDR1 and CDR2 from the germline V gene are DFQATT and SNEGSKA (reference sequence). The V and J ends lost 6 bases and 2 bases respectively, with 17 bases between them. This CDR3 is built from 14 residues. This chain's CDR3 is CSAVRLVVAYEQYF. CDR3 sequence (DNA): TGCAGTGCCGTTAGACTAGTGGTAGCCTACGAGCAGTACTTC.